Presented here are 26 T cell receptor beta chains from one specimen sequenced in a study of blood T cells in healthy people across ages. Then a second PCR, running about 6 to 12 cycles, was carried out with a sample-barcoded 5' primer and a J-beta primer mix. In TCRdb, the 5' RACE reads were re-called with MiXCR into one record per CDR3 protein. Among about 650,000 distinct CDR3 sequences listed, about 30% were seen once. Sequenced material: blood. The source is a woman older than 75 in good health.

This chain uses TRBV20-1 with TRBJ1-1; 9 positions agree with TRBD1. Trimming cost V 5 bases and J 1 base; bases outside gene matches: 11. CDR1 is DFQATT, CDR2 SNEGSKA, per germline (reference sequence). The CDR3 runs 16 residues. This CDR3 is CSAGRRTGGRNTEAFF. The CDR3 region has the DNA TGCAGTGCTGGGAGGAGAACAGGGGGCCGGAACACTGAAGCTTTCTTT.

In its sample, this clonotype was seen a few times. This chain links TRBV7-2 with TRBJ1-2; TRBD1 agrees at 8 bases. V lost 5 bases and J lost 4; bases outside the gene matches: 3. Germline CDR1 SGHTA, CDR2 FQGNSA. The CDR3 totals 13 residues. The CDR3 sequence is CASSRDRRYGYTF. The CDR3 DNA follows: TGTGCCAGCAGCCGGGACAGGCGCTATGGCTACACCTTC.

The CDR3 loop is CASSVASWDEQYF. The CDR3 DNA reads as TGTGCCAGCAGCGTAGCTTCCTGGGACGAGCAGTACTTC. The chain couples TRBV9 to TRBJ2-7, with D uncertain. Between the trimmed V and J ends, which lost 0 bases and 5 bases, there was a span of 9 bases. This CDR3 spans 13 amino acids. CDR1 is SGDLS, CDR2 YYNGEE, per germline.

The table lists this clonotype with many counts. This may be a read error: a much more frequent sequence differs by one nucleotide. The genes are TRBV6-2 or TRBV6-3 and TRBJ1-2, with 8 bases lining up with TRBD1. The CDR3 is made up of 14 amino acids. Losses at the gene ends were 6 bases for V and 6 bases for J; bases not matched to a gene: 9. The germline V gene has CDR1 MNHEY and CDR2 SVGEGT. As DNA, the CDR3 is TGTGCCAGCAGAAGGCAGGGGGCGGGGGATGGCTACACCTTC. Its protein product is CASRRQGAGDGYTF.

The rearrangement joins TRBV19 to TRBJ2-5; D uncertain. This CDR3 contains 15 residues. V was clipped by 6 bases and J by 4 bases, with 18 bases between them. CDR1 LNHDA and CDR2 SQIVND come from the germline V gene (reference sequence). The CDR3 nucleotides read TGTGCCAGTAGCCCCATGGACCTTCGCCGAGAGACCCAGTACTTC. This gives the protein CASSPMDLRRETQYF.

This clonotype came up many times. The chain is built from TRBV5-1 and TRBJ2-1; a weak D match, TRBD1 (9 bases). Germline V gene lookup returns CDR1 SGHRS and CDR2 YFSETQ. This CDR3 is built from 15 residues. V shed 3 bases and J shed 9 bases, with 19 bases lying between them. The CDR3 sequence: CASSSQQGAGGEQFF. The CDR3 DNA sequence: TGCGCCAGCAGCTCTCAACAGGGGGCGGGGGGTGAGCAGTTCTTC. Looking up the rest from reference TRBV5-1 and TRBJ2-1 gives the full variable domain: KAGVTQTPRYLIKTRGQQVTLSCSPISGHRSVSWYQQTPGQGLQFLFEYFSETQRNKGNFPGRFSGRQFSNSRSEMNVSTLELGDSALYLCASSSQQGAGGEQFFGPGTRLTVL.

This clonotype was seen a handful of times. CDR3 amino acids: CASSSQGGGEQFF. The CDR3 DNA sequence: TGTGCCAGCAGCTCCCAAGGGGGCGGTGAGCAGTTCTTC. The J gene is TRBJ2-1, the V gene TRBV7-3; 7 positions agree with TRBD1. Trimming cost V 4 bases and J 9 bases; bases outside gene matches: 6. This CDR3 spans 13 amino acids. Germline V gene data show CDR1 as SGHTA and CDR2 as FQGTGA.

This clonotype has a handful of counts. The chain has TRBV6-6 and TRBJ1-6; D is unclear. V was cut by 0 bases and J by 7 bases, with 10 bases left in between. This CDR3 is 15 amino acids long. Germline CDR1 reads MNHNY; CDR2 reads SVGAGI (reference sequence). CDR3 bases: TGTGCCAGCAGTTACTCAGGGCAGAGCAATTCACCCCTCCACTTT. Translated: CASSYSGQSNSPLHF.

This clonotype was detected a few times. A much larger clone is a single base away; this may be a read error. The rearrangement uses TRBV5-6 and TRBJ2-1, with D unresolved. Germline-derived CDR1 and CDR2 are SGHDT and YYEEEE. The V gene lost 0 bases and the J gene lost 13 bases, with 26 bases spanning the gap. The CDR3 spans 17 residues. CDR3 coding DNA: TGTGCCAGCAGCTTGGAGGGCCGGACCGGGTACCAAGAGACCCAGTTCTTC. It codes for CASSLEGRTGYQETQFF. Full variable domain (remainder filled in from reference TRBV5-6 and TRBJ2-1): DAGVTQSPTHLIKTRGQQVTLRCSPKSGHDTVSWYQQALGQGPQFIFQYYEEEERQRGNFPDRFSGHQFPNYSSELNVNALLLGDSALYLCASSLEGRTGYQETQFFGPGTRLTVL.

Remarks on this clonotype: A clone one base away is much larger, so this may be a read error. V usage is TRBV20-1 and J usage is TRBJ1-2, with D hard to call. The germline V gene has CDR1 DFQATT and CDR2 SNEGSKA (reference sequence). With 6 bases removed from V and 4 bases from J, the gap between germline ends came to 18 bases. The CDR3 is 14 amino acids. The CDR3 reads CSAWGPDGVYGYTF. In DNA, the CDR3 is TGCAGTGCGTGGGGTCCTGACGGGGTCTATGGCTACACCTTC.

As concerns this clonotype: This may stem from a read error, because a much larger clone lies one nucleotide away. This sequence joins TRBV2 and TRBJ1-2, with D possibly being TRBD1 (5 bases). V was shortened by 7 bases and J by 8 bases, with 17 bases between the two germline ends. Germline CDR1 is SNHLY and CDR2 is FYNNEI. This CDR3 contains 13 residues. CDR3 DNA sequence: TGTGCCAGCACTCAGGGTCCTAGGAGGGGCTACACCTTC. Translating gives CASTQGPRRGYTF.

This clonotype has more than one count but fewer than ten. The chain carries TRBV2 and TRBJ2-7; 9 positions agree with TRBD1. CDR1 SNHLY and CDR2 FYNNEI come from the germline V gene. This CDR3 comprises 16 residues. V gave up 5 bases and J gave up 0 bases; unmatched junction bases: 8. CDR3 sequence: CASSMDRGMSSYEQYF. Here the CDR3 DNA reads TGTGCCAGCAGTATGGACAGGGGAATGAGCTCCTACGAGCAGTACTTC.

This clonotype was detected a few times. This sequence joins TRBV28 and TRBJ2-5, with unresolved D. CDR1 and CDR2 from the germline V gene are MDHEN and SYDVKM. The V gene lost 5 bases and the J gene lost 11 bases, with 21 bases spanning the gap. The CDR3 is 14 amino acids. The CDR3 sequence: CASSPKAAVWKQYF. The CDR3 coding sequence is TGTGCCAGCAGTCCTAAGGCGGCGGTTTGGAAGCAGTACTTC.

This clonotype was observed many times. The CDR3 coding sequence is TGTGCCAGCAGCCTGGGACAGGAGCAAGAGACCCAGTACTTC. Protein: CASSLGQEQETQYF. The chain uses TRBV2 and TRBJ2-5; 8 bases map to TRBD1. The CDR3 loop spans 14 amino acids. Germline-derived CDR1 and CDR2 are SNHLY and FYNNEI. J lost 2 bases, V lost 6 bases, and 5 bases had no gene match.

This clonotype was found many times. V gene TRBV28 combines with J gene TRBJ2-5; 8 bases are shared with TRBD1. The CDR3 totals 16 residues. V was pared by 4 bases and J by 0 bases, with 7 bases of the junction left unmatched. Germline CDR1 is MDHEN and CDR2 is SYDVKM. The CDR3 region is CASSSQGDRYQETQYF. The CDR3 DNA sequence: TGTGCCAGCAGTTCTCAAGGGGACAGGTACCAAGAGACCCAGTACTTC.

A single count supports this clonotype. This may be a read error, as it is one base from a much larger clone. The V call is TRBV7-6, the J call TRBJ1-2, with TRBD1 matching 8 bases. Germline V gene data show CDR1 as SGHVS and CDR2 as FNYEAQ. The CDR3 spans 14 residues. The CDR3 coding sequence is TGTGCCAGCAGCTTAGGAGGACAGGGAAATGGCCACACCTTC. This codes for CASSLGGQGNGHTF.

This clonotype was counted many times. The rearrangement uses TRBV20-1 and TRBJ2-5; either TRBD1 or TRBD2 may supply D (5 bases each). Germline CDR1 reads DFQATT; CDR2 reads SNEGSKA (reference sequence). This CDR3 has 14 amino acids. Trimming took off 7 bases at V and 5 bases at J, with 20 bases between the two ends. The DNA of the CDR3 is TGCAGTGTTAATTCGGGGACGGCAGGGGAGACCCAGTACTTC. Amino acids: CSVNSGTAGETQYF.

The chain combines TRBV4-2 with TRBJ2-1; TRBD2 aligns across 15 bases. The junction had 4 bases not matched to a gene; V was cut back by 3 bases and J by 7 bases. Germline V gene lookup returns CDR1 LGHNA and CDR2 YNFKEQ. The CDR3 extends over 16 amino acids. CDR3 sequence reads: CASSHPGTSGGNEQFF. Here the CDR3 DNA reads TGTGCCAGCAGCCATCCCGGGACTAGCGGGGGGAATGAGCAGTTCTTC.

At least ten counts were recorded for this clonotype. This chain links TRBV5-1 with TRBJ2-7; either TRBD1 or TRBD2 may fit D (6 bases each). Looked up from germline, CDR1 is SGHRS and CDR2 is YFSETQ. Trimming removed 2 bases at V and 4 bases at J, with 13 bases between. The CDR3 loop spans 14 amino acids. The CDR3 region has the DNA TGCGCCAGCAGCTTCATCGGGGGCGAGTACGAGCAGTACTTC. This gives the protein CASSFIGGEYEQYF. Complete variable domain (other parts from reference TRBV5-1 and TRBJ2-7): KAGVTQTPRYLIKTRGQQVTLSCSPISGHRSVSWYQQTPGQGLQFLFEYFSETQRNKGNFPGRFSGRQFSNSRSEMNVSTLELGDSALYLCASSFIGGEYEQYFGPGTRLTVT.

The chain is built from TRBV4-2 and TRBJ2-4; D call uncertain. The J call may be incorrect, as the DNA end agrees better with TRBJ2-7. This CDR3 comprises 14 residues. The germline V gene encodes CDR1 LGHNA and CDR2 YNFKEQ. CDR3 DNA: TGTGCCAGCAGCCAAGATGTACAGTCCTACGAGCAGTACTTC. The encoded protein is CASSQDVQSYEQYF.

The V gene is TRBV2, the J gene TRBJ2-7; D remains unclear. Trimming pared 2 bases from V and 4 bases from J, leaving 15 bases between. CDR1 and CDR2 (germline): SNHLY, FYNNEI. This CDR3 is 15 amino acids long. This CDR3 reads CASSERLGHEYEQYF. CDR3 nucleotides: TGTGCCAGCAGTGAACGCTTAGGGCACGAATACGAGCAGTACTTC. Filled out from reference TRBV2 and TRBJ2-7, the complete variable domain reads EPEVTQTPSHQVTQMGQEVILRCVPISNHLYFYWYRQILGQKVEFLVSFYNNEISEKSEIFDDQFSVERPDGSNFTLKIRSTKLEDSAMYFCASSERLGHEYEQYFGPGTRLTVT.

This clonotype was detected only a few times. With a much larger clone just one base away, this may be a read error. The chain uses TRBV5-1 and TRBJ2-4; D might be TRBD1 or TRBD2, each matching 5 bases. There are 14 residues in the CDR3. V was clipped by 3 bases and J by 2 bases, with 9 bases between them. Germline V gene sequence: CDR1 SGHRS, CDR2 YFSETQ. In DNA form, the CDR3 reads TGCGCCAGCAGCTGGGACGGCCCCAAAAACATTCAGTACTTC. It specifies CASSWDGPKNIQYF.

The table lists this clonotype with a count of one. The chain carries TRBV11-2 and TRBJ2-3; D is perhaps TRBD1 (6 bases). Trimming stripped 2 bases from V and 4 bases from J, with 13 bases between. Germline V lookup: CDR1 SGHAT, CDR2 FQNNGV. The CDR3 consists of 15 residues. The CDR3 region is CASSLQGFTADTQYF. The CDR3 region has the DNA TGTGCCAGCAGCTTACAGGGGTTCACCGCAGATACGCAGTATTTT.

The V and J genes are TRBV10-2 and TRBJ2-7; TRBD2 matches 14 bases. The J segment lost 4 bases and the V segment lost 6 bases, leaving 2 bases of the junction unmatched. The CDR3 length is 14 residues. Germline assignment: CDR1 WSHSY and CDR2 SAAADI. The CDR3 loop reads CASRGLAGVYEQYF. In DNA, the CDR3 is TGCGCCAGCAGGGGACTAGCGGGAGTTTACGAGCAGTACTTC.

This clonotype was counted many times. The J gene is TRBJ2-1, the V gene TRBV5-1; 9 bases are a match to TRBD1. Per germline, CDR1 SGHRS and CDR2 YFSETQ. The V segment lost 4 bases and the J segment 8 bases; nucleotides outside the gene matches: 7. The CDR3 totals 14 residues. The CDR3, as DNA: TGCGCCAGCAGCCTGGGACAGGGAGTCTATGAGCAGTTCTTC. As protein: CASSLGQGVYEQFF. The full variable domain, with the rest looked up from reference TRBV5-1 and TRBJ2-1, is KAGVTQTPRYLIKTRGQQVTLSCSPISGHRSVSWYQQTPGQGLQFLFEYFSETQRNKGNFPGRFSGRQFSNSRSEMNVSTLELGDSALYLCASSLGQGVYEQFFGPGTRLTVL.

Remarks on this clonotype: A junction end diverges from the germline sequence, so it may reflect a read error. This rearrangement joins TRBV6-1 to TRBJ2-2, with D perhaps TRBD2 (8 bases). CDR1 is MNHNS and CDR2 is SASEGT in the germline V gene. CDR3 size: 14 residues. The DNA for the CDR3 is TGCGCCGCCCGGGAGGGGGCATGGACCGGGGAGCTGTTTTTT. Translated, it gives CAAREGAWTGELFF.